The entry below describes one T cell receptor beta chain. Its antigen is still unknown. In TCRdb, the reads were re-called with MiXCR into one record per CDR3 protein. The repertoire holds about 740,000 distinct CDR3 sequences, with roughly 35% as singletons. This sample stems from a study of T cell repertoires in cytomegalovirus infection. About the study: Matching HLA type, along with CMV infection, was indicated by public TCR beta signatures.

CDR3 length: 18 amino acids. Trimming removed 5 bases from V and 2 bases from J, with 22 bases in between. Germline V gene lookup returns CDR1 SGHVT and CDR2 SQSDAQ. Study results and caveats: The study identified carriers of CMV plus the relevant HLA from cumulative public TCR beta family frequency. Ex vivo responses were dominated by HLA-C-restricted CMV-specific TCR beta clonotypes.

The sequenced sample consisted of PBMCs. The receptor's source is a human donor in good health (CMV status not recorded). Some clones in this sample may be carry-over from other donors' samples. V usage is TRBV7-4 and J usage is TRBJ1-5; weak D call: TRBD1 (6 bases). The CDR3: CASSPTGRTSSGNQPQHF. The CDR3 DNA reads TGTGCCAGCAGCCCAACAGGGAGAACATCTTCAGGCAATCAGCCCCAGCATTTT. The full variable domain, in which reference TRBV7-4 and TRBJ1-5 provide the parts outside the CDR3, is GAGVSQSPRYKVAKRGRDVALRCDSISGHVTLYWYRQTLGQGSEVLTYSQSDAQRDKSGRPSGRFSAERPERSVSTLKIQRTEQGDSAVYLCASSPTGRTSSGNQPQHFGDGTRLSIL.